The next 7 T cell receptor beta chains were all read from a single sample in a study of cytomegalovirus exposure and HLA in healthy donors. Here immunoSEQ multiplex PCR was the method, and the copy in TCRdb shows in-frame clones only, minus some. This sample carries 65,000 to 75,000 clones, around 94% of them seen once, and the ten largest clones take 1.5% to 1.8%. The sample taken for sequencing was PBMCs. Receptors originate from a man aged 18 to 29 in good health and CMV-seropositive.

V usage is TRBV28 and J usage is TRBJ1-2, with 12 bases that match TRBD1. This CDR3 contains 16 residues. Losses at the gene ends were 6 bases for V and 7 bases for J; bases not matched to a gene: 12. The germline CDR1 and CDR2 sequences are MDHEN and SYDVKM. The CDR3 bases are TGTGCCAGCAGAGACAGACCGGGACAGGGGGCGTCTGGCTACACCTTC. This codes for CASRDRPGQGASGYTF.

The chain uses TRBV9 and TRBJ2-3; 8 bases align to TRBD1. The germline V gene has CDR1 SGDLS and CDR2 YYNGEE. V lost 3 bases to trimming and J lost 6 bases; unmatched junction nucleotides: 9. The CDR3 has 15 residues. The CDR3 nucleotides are TGTGCCAGCAGCGCGCGGACAGGGCTCGTGGATACGCAGTATTTT. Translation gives CASSARTGLVDTQYF.

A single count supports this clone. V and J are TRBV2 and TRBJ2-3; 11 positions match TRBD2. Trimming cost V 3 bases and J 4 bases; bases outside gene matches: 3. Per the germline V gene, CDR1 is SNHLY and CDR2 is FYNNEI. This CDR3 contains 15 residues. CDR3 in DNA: TGTGCCAGCAGTGAGGGACTAGCGGTTGCAGATACGCAGTATTTT. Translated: CASSEGLAVADTQYF.

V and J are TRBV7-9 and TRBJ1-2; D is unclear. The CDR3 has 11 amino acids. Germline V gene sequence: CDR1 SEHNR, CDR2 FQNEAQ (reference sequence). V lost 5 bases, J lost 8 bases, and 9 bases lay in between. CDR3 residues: CASSGRKGYTF. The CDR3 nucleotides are TGTGCCAGCAGCGGGAGGAAGGGCTACACCTTC.

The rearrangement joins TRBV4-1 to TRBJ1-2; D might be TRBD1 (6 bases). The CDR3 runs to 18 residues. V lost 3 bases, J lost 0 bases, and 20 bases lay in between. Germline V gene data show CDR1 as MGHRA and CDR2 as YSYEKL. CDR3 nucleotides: TGCGCCAGCAGCCATGGTTTTCTATCAGGGGATGCTAACTATGGCTACACCTTC. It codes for CASSHGFLSGDANYGYTF.

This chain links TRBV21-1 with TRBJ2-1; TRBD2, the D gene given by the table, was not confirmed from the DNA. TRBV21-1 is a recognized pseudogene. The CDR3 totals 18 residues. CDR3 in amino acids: CASSRRRGGLAPYNEQFF. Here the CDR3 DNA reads TGTGCCAGCAGCCGCCGTCGGGGCGGACTAGCGCCTTACAATGAGCAGTTCTTC.

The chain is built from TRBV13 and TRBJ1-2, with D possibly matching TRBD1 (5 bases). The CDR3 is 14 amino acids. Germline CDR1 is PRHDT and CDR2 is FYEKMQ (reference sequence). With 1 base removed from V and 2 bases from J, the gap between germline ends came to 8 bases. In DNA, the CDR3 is TGTGCCAGCAGCTTAGAAAGGGGAAACTATGGCTACACCTTC. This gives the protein CASSLERGNYGYTF.